This is a list of T cell receptor beta chains from one sample in a study of CD8+CD57+ T cells in acquired aplastic anemia. Each CDR3 protein gets one entry after TCRdb re-called the reads with MiXCR. The data contain hundreds of thousands of distinct CDR3 sequences, roughly 50% of them singletons. The specimen sequenced was sorted CD4+, CD8+, or CD8+CD57+ T cells (not recorded which) from PBMCs. The receptors were sampled from a human donor with aplastic anemia. Each CDR3 is given with its conserved first and last residue. A D gene is named only where the DNA matches it firmly. Size is omitted from some rows. Given values are once, few, many or a class for expanded clones.

V gene	clone size	D gene	J gene	CDR3 DNA	CDR3 protein
TRBV7-9	few	.	TRBJ2-5	TGTGCCAGCTCACCGGCGGAGGGGCCCGGACCGTACTTC	CASSPAEGPGPYF
TRBV7-9	few	.	TRBJ1-2	TGTGCCAGCAGCTTAACGGGGAATCTTTACGGCTACACCTTC	CASSLTGNLYGYTF
TRBV20-1	many	.	TRBJ1-2	TGCAGTGCTAGAGAGGCAGTCGCACGCTATGGCTACACCTTC	CSAREAVARYGYTF
TRBV2	.	TRBD1	TRBJ1-5	TGTGCCAGCAAAGACTCCCGACAGGGGGCCTTCACTCAGCCCCAGCATTTT	CASKDSRQGAFTQPQHF
TRBV13	.	.	TRBJ1-5	TGTGCCAGCAGCTTAGGGCAGGGAAAGAATCAGCCCCAGCATTTT	CASSLGQGKNQPQHF
TRBV29-1	.	TRBD1	TRBJ2-7	TGCAGCGCAAGGACAGGGGCCTGGTACGAGCAGTACTTC	CSARTGAWYEQYF
TRBV12-3/TRBV12-4	.	TRBD1	TRBJ2-3	TGTGCCAGCAGCGTAACGGGCGACAGGGGGCAGGCAGATACGCAGTATTTT	CASSVTGDRGQADTQYF
TRBV12-3/TRBV12-4	many	.	TRBJ1-5	TGTGCCAGCAGTTTAGAACAGGGCAATCAGCCCCAGCATTTT	CASSLEQGNQPQHF
TRBV29-1	.	TRBD1	TRBJ2-7	TGCAGCGTTGAAGCAAGCATCGGACAGGGAAGGGCCTACGAGCAGTACTTC	CSVEASIGQGRAYEQYF
TRBV7-3	many	TRBD1	TRBJ2-1	TGTGCCAGCGGTGTAGACAGGGAGCCCTACAATGAGCAGTTCTTC	CASGVDREPYNEQFF
TRBV10-3	.	.	TRBJ2-1	TGTGCCATCAGTGAGTCGAATGGCCATGAGCAGTTCTTC	CAISESNGHEQFF
TRBV7-9	many	.	TRBJ1-2	TGTGCCAGCAGCCGAGACGGAGACTATGGCTACACCTTC	CASSRDGDYGYTF
TRBV2	many	.	TRBJ2-7	TGTGCCAGCAGTGAACAGGGGCGGGACCTTTACGAGCAGTACTTC	CASSEQGRDLYEQYF
TRBV2	.	.	TRBJ1-2	TGTGCCAGCAGTGAAGAGCGGCTGAGGGATCGCTCTGGCTACACCTTC	CASSEERLRDRSGYTF
TRBV20-1	.	.	TRBJ1-1	TGCAGTGCTAAGGGGAACACTGAAGCTTTCTTT	CSAKGNTEAFF
TRBV11-2	.	TRBD1	TRBJ1-3	TGTGCCAGCAGCAACACTTACCGGGACAGGGCTGGAAACACTATATATTTT	CASSNTYRDRAGNTIYF
TRBV20-1	once	TRBD1	TRBJ2-1	TGCAGTGCCCAACGGGACAGGGGATACAATGAGCAGTTCTTC	CSAQRDRGYNEQFF
TRBV10-2	.	TRBD1	TRBJ2-7	TGCGCCAGCAGACTGGACAGGCACGACGAGCAGTACTTC	CASRLDRHDEQYF
TRBV15	once	.	TRBJ2-5	TGTGCCACCAGCAGGGACAGCCAGACCCAGTACTTC	CATSRDSQTQYF
TRBV19	once	.	TRBJ2-7	TGTGCCAGCAGTATGAGGACACTGACCTACGAGCAGTACTTC	CASSMRTLTYEQYF
TRBV5-1	.	.	TRBJ1-1	TGCGCCAGCAGCCAAGTTTTCGGGACACTAAACACTGAAGCTTTCTTT	CASSQVFGTLNTEAFF
TRBV5-4	.	TRBD2	TRBJ2-7	TGTGTCAGCAGCTCCCCGGGACTAGTGGGAGTCGAGCAGTACTTC	CVSSSPGLVGVEQYF
TRBV2	.	TRBD1	TRBJ1-6	TGTGCCAGCAGTGAAACGGTCCGGGACAGGCCCAAGCTTAATTCACCCCTCCACTTT	CASSETVRDRPKLNSPLHF
TRBV6-1	.	.	TRBJ1-1	TGTGCCAGCAGTGACCCCGGGCAGCTGAACACTGAAGCTTTCTTT	CASSDPGQLNTEAFF
TRBV9	.	TRBD1	TRBJ2-7	TGTGCCAGCAGCGCGGGACAGGGATACTCCTACGAGCAGTACTTC	CASSAGQGYSYEQYF
TRBV20-1	many	TRBD2	TRBJ2-3	TGCAGTGCTAGAGATCCGCGGGGGGGGCTGGTTACGCAGTATTTT	CSARDPRGGLVTQYF
TRBV12-5	many	.	TRBJ2-7	TGTGCTAGTGGACGGGAGCCGGATGGAGAGCAGTACTTC	CASGREPDGEQYF
TRBV2	many	.	TRBJ2-5	TGTGCCAGCAGTGAAAGCAGACAAGAGACCCAGTACTTC	CASSESRQETQYF
TRBV5-1	many	.	TRBJ2-7	TGCGCCAGCAGGACGACAGACCACTACGAGCAGTACTTC	CASRTTDHYEQYF
TRBV7-9	once	.	TRBJ1-6	TGTGCCAGCAGCTTACAGGGGATGTTGTCCTATAATTCACCCCCCCACTTT	CASSLQGMLSYNSPPHF
TRBV10-3	many	.	TRBJ1-1	TGTGCCATCAGTGCAAGTCCCTTAGCAGATACGAACACTGAAGCTTTCTTT	CAISASPLADTNTEAFF
TRBV6-5	.	.	TRBJ1-3	TGTGCCGGCAGCAAGGACCTAGGCTCTGGAAACACCATACATTTT	CAGSKDLGSGNTIHF
TRBV20-1	.	TRBD1	TRBJ2-2	TGCAGTGCTAGGCTCTCTGGGACAGGGGGCTTCGGCGGGGAGCTGTTTTTT	CSARLSGTGGFGGELFF
TRBV24-1	.	.	TRBJ2-5	TGTGCCACCAGCTACCGGGAACGGGAGACCCAGTACTTC	CATSYRERETQYF